What follows are 11 T cell receptor beta chains derived from one specimen sequenced in a study of beta chain features in type 1 diabetes. Expressed TCRB transcripts got sequenced, as all isolated RNA was reverse transcribed. Sequenced by immunoSEQ multiplex PCR; TCRdb stores in-frame clones only, minus some. The data show roughly 400,000 clones, more than 11% seen once. The source material was naive CD4+ T cells from blood. These receptors all stem from a man aged 25-45 years in good health.

A few counts support this clone. The V gene is TRBV7-9, the J gene TRBJ2-5; the match to TRBD2 covers 8 bases. CDR3 length equals 14 residues. The V segment lost 5 bases and the J segment 4 bases; nucleotides outside the gene matches: 6. The germline V gene encodes CDR1 SEHNR and CDR2 FQNEAQ (reference sequence). The CDR3 nucleotides read TGTGCCAGCAGCCAGTCCGGGACTAGAGAGACCCAGTACTTC. Amino acids: CASSQSGTRETQYF.

This clone was counted between two and nine times. V and J are TRBV10-3 and TRBJ2-3; the D call may be TRBD1 or TRBD2 (5 bases each). The CDR3 contains 13 residues. CDR1 ENHRY and CDR2 SYGVKD come from the germline V gene. V was cut by 8 bases and J by 2 bases, with 11 bases left in between. The CDR3 here is CAIATGPTDTQYF. The CDR3 DNA is TGTGCCATCGCAACGGGGCCCACAGATACGCAGTATTTT.

The chain uses TRBV29-1 and TRBJ2-1; D gene uncertain. Per the germline V gene, CDR1 is SQVTM and CDR2 is ANQGSEA. The length of the CDR3 is 12 residues. V shed 1 base and J shed 15 bases, with 16 bases lying between them. The CDR3 nucleotides are TGCAGCGTTGAAGTTAGTCAGGCCGTGATGTTCTTC. Amino acid sequence: CSVEVSQAVMFF.

The chain employs TRBV5-4 and TRBJ2-1; 9 bases agree with TRBD1. Germline assignment: CDR1 SGHNT and CDR2 YYREEE (reference sequence). Unmatched junction bases numbered 10, after V lost 3 bases and J lost 9 bases. The CDR3 contains 15 residues. The CDR3 nucleotides are TGTGCCAGCAGCTCGGGACAGGGTATTACTAGTGAGCAGTTCTTC. Protein sequence: CASSSGQGITSEQFF.

This clone turned up a few times. The chain has TRBV30 and TRBJ1-1, with no clear D. The CDR3 length is 12 residues. The germline gives CDR1 GTSNPN, CDR2 SVGIG (reference sequence). V lost 3 bases and J lost 1, with 6 bases in between. CDR3 bases: TGTGCCTGGAGGGGCCAGAACACTGAAGCTTTCTTT. It encodes CAWRGQNTEAFF.

In this sample, this clone turned up a few times. The chain joins TRBV7-9 to TRBJ2-3; D is perhaps TRBD2 (6 bases). V lost 5 bases to trimming and J lost 7 bases, with 16 bases between them. Germline lookup yields CDR1 SEHNR and CDR2 FQNEAQ (reference sequence). The CDR3 runs 14 residues. The DNA for the CDR3 is TGTGCCAGCAGCCCGGGCCTTAGCGGAAATACGCAGTATTTT. It encodes CASSPGLSGNTQYF.

This clone was counted between two and nine times. CDR3 residues: CATSREGGAQYF. The CDR3 coding sequence is TGTGCCACCAGCAGGGAGGGAGGAGCGCAGTATTTT. This chain uses TRBV15 with TRBJ2-3, with D possibly matching TRBD2 (6 bases). V was clipped by 3 bases and J by 10 bases, with 11 bases between them. The CDR3 extends over 12 amino acids. Per germline, CDR1 LNHNV and CDR2 YYDKDF (reference sequence).

The V gene is TRBV25-1, the J gene TRBJ2-1; 7 bases align to TRBD1. The germline gives CDR1 MGHDK, CDR2 SYGVNS. There are 14 residues in the CDR3. V shed 5 bases, J shed 9 bases, and the junction held 10 bases outside the gene matches. CDR3 in DNA: TGTGCCAGCAGTCCCCACCGACAGGGCGGTGAGCAGTTCTTC. Its translation: CASSPHRQGGEQFF.

This chain links TRBV7-9 with TRBJ2-5; 9 nucleotides line up with TRBD2. V lost 5 bases, J lost 5 bases, and 18 bases stayed unmatched. The CDR3 has 18 amino acids. Per the germline V gene, CDR1 is SEHNR and CDR2 is FQNEAQ (reference sequence). CDR3 residues: CASSLPNVRASGKETQYF. DNA of the CDR3: TGTGCCAGCAGCCTGCCCAACGTTAGGGCTAGCGGGAAGGAGACCCAGTACTTC. The variable domain in full, completed from reference TRBV7-9 and TRBJ2-5, reads DTGVSQNPRHKITKRGQNVTFRCDPISEHNRLYWYRQTLGQGPEFLTYFQNEAQLEKSRLLSDRFSAERPKGSFSTLEIQRTEQGDSAMYLCASSLPNVRASGKETQYFGPGTRLLVL.

CDR3 region: CASSGSRDRGTEQYF. The CDR3 DNA is TGTGCCAGCAGTGGTAGTCGGGACAGGGGGACCGAGCAGTACTTC. The genes are TRBV25-1 and TRBJ2-7, with 11 bases lining up with TRBD1. CDR1 MGHDK and CDR2 SYGVNS come from the germline V gene. V was pared by 4 bases and J by 6 bases, with 8 bases of the junction left unmatched. CDR3 length: 15 amino acids.

The V call is TRBV10-3, the J call TRBJ1-5, with D tentatively TRBD1 (5 bases). The CDR3 is made up of 16 amino acids. Trimming took 4 bases from V and 4 from J, leaving 17 bases between them. Germline lookup yields CDR1 ENHRY and CDR2 SYGVKD. The CDR3 region has the DNA TGTGCCATCAGTGGCTCCGGGACCTCAGGGAATCAGCCCCAGCATTTT. This encodes CAISGSGTSGNQPQHF.